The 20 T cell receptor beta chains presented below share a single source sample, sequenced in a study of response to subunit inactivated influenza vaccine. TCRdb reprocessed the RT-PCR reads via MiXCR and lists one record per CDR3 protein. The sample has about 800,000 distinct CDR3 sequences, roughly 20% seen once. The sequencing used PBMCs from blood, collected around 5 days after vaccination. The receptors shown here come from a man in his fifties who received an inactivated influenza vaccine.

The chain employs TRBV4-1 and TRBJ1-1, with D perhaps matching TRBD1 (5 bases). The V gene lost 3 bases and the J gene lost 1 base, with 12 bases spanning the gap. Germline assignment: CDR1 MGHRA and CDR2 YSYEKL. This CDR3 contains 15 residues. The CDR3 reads CASSQVQGPNTEAFF. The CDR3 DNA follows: TGCGCCAGCAGCCAGGTTCAGGGACCGAACACTGAAGCTTTCTTT.

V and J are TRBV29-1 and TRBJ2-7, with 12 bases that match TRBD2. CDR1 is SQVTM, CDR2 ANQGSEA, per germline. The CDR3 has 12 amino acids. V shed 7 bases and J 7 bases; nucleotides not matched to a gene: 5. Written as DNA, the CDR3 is TGCAGCGCTAGCGGGGGGGCAGGAGAGCAGTACTTC. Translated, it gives CSASGGAGEQYF.

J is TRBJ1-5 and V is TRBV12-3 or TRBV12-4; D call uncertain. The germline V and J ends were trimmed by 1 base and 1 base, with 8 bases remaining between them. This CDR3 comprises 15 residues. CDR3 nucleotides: TGTGCCAGCAGTTTAGTGGGCCCCAGCAATCAGCCCCAGCATTTT. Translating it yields CASSLVGPSNQPQHF.

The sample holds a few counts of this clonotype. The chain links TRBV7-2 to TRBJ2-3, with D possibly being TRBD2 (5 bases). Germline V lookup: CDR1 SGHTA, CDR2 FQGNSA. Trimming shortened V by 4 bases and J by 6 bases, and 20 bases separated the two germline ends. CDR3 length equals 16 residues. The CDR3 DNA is TGTGCCAGCAGCTGGTCAGGAGGATCAAGAAGCGATACGCAGTATTTT. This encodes CASSWSGGSRSDTQYF.

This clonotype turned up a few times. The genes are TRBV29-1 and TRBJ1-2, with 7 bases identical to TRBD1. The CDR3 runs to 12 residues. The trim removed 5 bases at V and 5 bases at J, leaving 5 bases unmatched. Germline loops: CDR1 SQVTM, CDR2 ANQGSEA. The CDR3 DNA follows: TGCAGCGTTCTCGGGACAGAATATGGCTACACCTTC. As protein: CSVLGTEYGYTF.

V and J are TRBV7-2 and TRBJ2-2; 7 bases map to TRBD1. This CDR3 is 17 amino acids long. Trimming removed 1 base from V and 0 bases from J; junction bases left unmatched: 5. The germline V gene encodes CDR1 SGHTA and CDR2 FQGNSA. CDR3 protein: CASSLVAGTANTGELFF. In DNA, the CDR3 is TGTGCCAGCAGCTTAGTGGCCGGGACAGCGAACACCGGGGAGCTGTTTTTT.

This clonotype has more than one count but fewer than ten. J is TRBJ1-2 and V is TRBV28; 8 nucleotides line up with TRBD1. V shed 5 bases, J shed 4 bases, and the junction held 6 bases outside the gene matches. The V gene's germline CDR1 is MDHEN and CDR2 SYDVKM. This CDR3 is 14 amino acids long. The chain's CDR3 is CASSPWGQAYGYTF. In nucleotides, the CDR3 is TGTGCCAGCAGTCCTTGGGGACAGGCCTATGGCTACACCTTC.

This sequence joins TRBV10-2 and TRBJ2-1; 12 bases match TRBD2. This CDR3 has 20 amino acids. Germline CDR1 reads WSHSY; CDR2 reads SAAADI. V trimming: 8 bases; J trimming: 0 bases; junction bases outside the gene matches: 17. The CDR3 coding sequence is TGCGCCAGCGCTAGCGGCCAAGGGACTAGCGGGCGGAGCTCCTACAATGAGCAGTTCTTC. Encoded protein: CASASGQGTSGRSSYNEQFF.

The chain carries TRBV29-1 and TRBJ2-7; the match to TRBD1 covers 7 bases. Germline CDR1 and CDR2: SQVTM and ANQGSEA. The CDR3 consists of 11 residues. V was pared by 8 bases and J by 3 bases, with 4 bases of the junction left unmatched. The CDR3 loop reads CSIGQDYEQYF. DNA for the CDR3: TGCAGCATTGGACAGGACTACGAGCAGTACTTC.

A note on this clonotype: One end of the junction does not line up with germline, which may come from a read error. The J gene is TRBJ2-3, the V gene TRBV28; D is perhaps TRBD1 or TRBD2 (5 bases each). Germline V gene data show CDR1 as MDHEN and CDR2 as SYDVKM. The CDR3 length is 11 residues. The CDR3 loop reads CASSFQGEGNF. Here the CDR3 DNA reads TGTGCCAGCAGTTTCCAGGGAGAGGGGAATTTT. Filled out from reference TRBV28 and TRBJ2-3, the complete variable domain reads DVKVTQSSRYLVKRTGEKVFLECVQDMDHENMFWYRQDPGLGLRLIYFSYDVKMKEKGDIPEGYSVSREKKERFSLILESASTNQTSMYLCASSFQGEGNFGPGTRLTVL.

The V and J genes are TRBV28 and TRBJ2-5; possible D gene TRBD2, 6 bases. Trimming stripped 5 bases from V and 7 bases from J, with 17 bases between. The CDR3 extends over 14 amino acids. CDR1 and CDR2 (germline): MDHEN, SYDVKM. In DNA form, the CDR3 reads TGTGCCAGCAGTCCGCCGGACGGAGCGGGGACCCAGTACTTC. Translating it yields CASSPPDGAGTQYF. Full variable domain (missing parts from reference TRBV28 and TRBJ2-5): DVKVTQSSRYLVKRTGEKVFLECVQDMDHENMFWYRQDPGLGLRLIYFSYDVKMKEKGDIPEGYSVSREKKERFSLILESASTNQTSMYLCASSPPDGAGTQYFGPGTRLLVL.

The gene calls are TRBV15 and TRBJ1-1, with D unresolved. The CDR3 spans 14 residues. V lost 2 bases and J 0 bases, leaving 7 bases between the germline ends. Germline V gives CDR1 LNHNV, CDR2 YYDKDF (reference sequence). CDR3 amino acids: CATSRTALNTEAFF. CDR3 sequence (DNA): TGTGCCACCAGCAGAACAGCTCTGAACACTGAAGCTTTCTTT.

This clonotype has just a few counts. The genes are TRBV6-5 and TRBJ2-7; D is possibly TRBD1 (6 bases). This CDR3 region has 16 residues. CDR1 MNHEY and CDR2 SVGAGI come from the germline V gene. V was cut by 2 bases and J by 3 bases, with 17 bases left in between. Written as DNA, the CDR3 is TGTGCCAGCAGTTACAATCTAGGGACAACCTTCTACGAGCAGTACTTC. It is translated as CASSYNLGTTFYEQYF.

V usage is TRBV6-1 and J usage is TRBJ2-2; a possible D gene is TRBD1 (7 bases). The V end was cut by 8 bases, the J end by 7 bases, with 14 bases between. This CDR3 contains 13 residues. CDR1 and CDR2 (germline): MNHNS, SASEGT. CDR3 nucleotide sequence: TGTGCCAGCGGAGGGACAGTAAGCGGGGAGCTGTTTTTT. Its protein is CASGGTVSGELFF.

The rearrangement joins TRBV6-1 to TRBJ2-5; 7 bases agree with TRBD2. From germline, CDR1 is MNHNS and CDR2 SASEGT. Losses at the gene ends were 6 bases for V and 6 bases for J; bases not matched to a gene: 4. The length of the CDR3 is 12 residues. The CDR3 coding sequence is TGTGCCAGCAGCGGGAGGCGGAAGACCCAGTACTTC. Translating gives CASSGRRKTQYF.

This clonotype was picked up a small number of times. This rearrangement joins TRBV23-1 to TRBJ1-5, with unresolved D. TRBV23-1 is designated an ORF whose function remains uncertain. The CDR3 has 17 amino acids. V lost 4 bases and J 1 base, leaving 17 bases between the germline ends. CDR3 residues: CASSPFPDKKSNQPQHF. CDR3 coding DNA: TGCGCCAGCAGTCCGTTCCCCGACAAGAAAAGCAATCAGCCCCAGCATTTT.

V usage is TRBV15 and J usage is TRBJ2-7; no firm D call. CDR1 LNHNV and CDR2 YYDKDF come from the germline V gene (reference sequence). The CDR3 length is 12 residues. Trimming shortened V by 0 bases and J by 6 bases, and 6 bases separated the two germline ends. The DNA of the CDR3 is TGTGCCACCAGCAGAGATCTAGTCGAGCAGTACTTC. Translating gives CATSRDLVEQYF.

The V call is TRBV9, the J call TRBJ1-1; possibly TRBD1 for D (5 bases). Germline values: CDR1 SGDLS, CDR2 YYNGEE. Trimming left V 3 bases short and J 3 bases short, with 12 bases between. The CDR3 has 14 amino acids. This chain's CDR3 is CASSGGTGDTEAFF. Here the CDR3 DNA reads TGTGCCAGCAGCGGAGGGACGGGGGACACTGAAGCTTTCTTT.

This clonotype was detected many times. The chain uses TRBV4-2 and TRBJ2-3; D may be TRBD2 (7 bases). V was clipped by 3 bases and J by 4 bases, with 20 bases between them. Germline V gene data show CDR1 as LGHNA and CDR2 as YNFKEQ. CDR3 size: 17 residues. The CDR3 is CASSHEQLAGAPDTQYF. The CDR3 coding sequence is TGTGCCAGCAGCCACGAGCAGCTGGCGGGGGCCCCAGATACGCAGTATTTT.

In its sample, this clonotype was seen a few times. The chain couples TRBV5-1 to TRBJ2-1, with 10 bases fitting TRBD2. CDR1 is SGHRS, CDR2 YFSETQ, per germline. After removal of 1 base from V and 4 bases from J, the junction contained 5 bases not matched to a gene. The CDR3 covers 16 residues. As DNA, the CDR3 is TGCGCCAGCAGCTTGAGCCTAGCGGGAGATTACAATGAGCAGTTCTTC. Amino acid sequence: CASSLSLAGDYNEQFF.